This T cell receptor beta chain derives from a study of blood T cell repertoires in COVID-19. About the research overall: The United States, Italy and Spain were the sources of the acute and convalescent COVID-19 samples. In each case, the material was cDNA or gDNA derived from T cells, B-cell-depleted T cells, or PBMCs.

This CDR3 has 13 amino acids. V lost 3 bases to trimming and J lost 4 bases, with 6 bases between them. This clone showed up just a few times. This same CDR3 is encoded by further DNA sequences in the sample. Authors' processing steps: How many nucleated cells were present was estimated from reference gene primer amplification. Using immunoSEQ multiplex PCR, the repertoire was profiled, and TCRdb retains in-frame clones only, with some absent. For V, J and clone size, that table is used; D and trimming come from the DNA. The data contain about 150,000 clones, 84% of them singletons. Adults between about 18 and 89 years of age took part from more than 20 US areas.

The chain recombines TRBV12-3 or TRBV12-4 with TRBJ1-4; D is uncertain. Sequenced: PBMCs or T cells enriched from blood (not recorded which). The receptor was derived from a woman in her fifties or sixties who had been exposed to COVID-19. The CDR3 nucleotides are TGTGCCAGCAGTTTGCAGGATAATGAAAAACTGTTTTTT. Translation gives CASSLQDNEKLFF.